This TCR beta chain was found in a study of CD8 T cells in ankylosing spondylitis. TCRdb re-analysed the 5' RACE reads in MiXCR, keeping a single row per CDR3 protein. The data hold 100,000 to 150,000 distinct CDR3 sequences, with 6% to 8.5% observed a single time. Ten or more counts support this clonotype. Trimming took off 1 base at V and 1 base at J, with 8 bases between the two ends. This CDR3 is built from 14 residues. The germline V gene encodes CDR1 DFQATT and CDR2 SNEGSKA (reference sequence). The sequencing input was blood, either unsorted or a sorted T cell fraction (not recorded which). The sequence was obtained from a male donor with ankylosing spondylitis or in good health (not recorded which). The chain recombines TRBV20-1 with TRBJ2-1; D is perhaps TRBD2 (5 bases). The CDR3, as DNA: TGCAGTGCTAGAGGCACGGGGTCCTACAATGAGCAGTTCTTC. Translation gives CSARGTGSYNEQFF.